This T cell receptor (beta chain) was sequenced for a study of cytomegalovirus exposure and HLA in healthy donors. Notes on the study in general: Cytomegalovirus status was reportedly diagnosed by the classifier with high sensitivity and specificity.

The germline V gene encodes CDR1 SGDLS and CDR2 YYNGEE. The CDR3 is 15 amino acids. Trimming left V 4 bases short and J 1 base short, with 12 bases between. Turning to this clone: The target antigen is unknown.

Libraries were prepared by immunoSEQ multiplex PCR; TCRdb keeps only in-frame clonotypes and omits some of them. Among about 56,000 clones, roughly nine tenths were seen once, and the ten largest hold about 1%. Sequences were obtained from PBMCs. This chain links TRBV9 with TRBJ2-1; D call uncertain. The source of this sequence is a man between 18 and 35 years old in good health and CMV-seronegative. This CDR3 reads CASSPPGASYNEQFF. Written as DNA, the CDR3 is TGTGCCAGCAGCCCACCCGGTGCGTCCTACAATGAGCAGTTCTTC.